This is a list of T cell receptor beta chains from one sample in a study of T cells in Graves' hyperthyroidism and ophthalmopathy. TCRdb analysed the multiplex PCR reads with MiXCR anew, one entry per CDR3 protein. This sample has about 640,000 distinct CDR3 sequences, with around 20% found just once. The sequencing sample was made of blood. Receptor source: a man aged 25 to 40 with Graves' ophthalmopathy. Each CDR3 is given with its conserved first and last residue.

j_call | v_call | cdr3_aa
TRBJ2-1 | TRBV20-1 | CSARVNRNINEQFF
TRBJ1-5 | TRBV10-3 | CAISEEGNQPQHF
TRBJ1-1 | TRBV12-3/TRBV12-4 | CASSSAGVSLATEAFF
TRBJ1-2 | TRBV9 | CASSVTGTYGYTF
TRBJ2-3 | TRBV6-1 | CASKGPTDTQYF
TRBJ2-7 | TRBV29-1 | CSVADRVDYEQYF
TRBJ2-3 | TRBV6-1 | CASSEAGAGGDTQYF
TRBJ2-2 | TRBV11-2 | CASSRTSPGELFF
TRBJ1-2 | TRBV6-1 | CASSPPGTGAFHYGYTF
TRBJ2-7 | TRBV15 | CATSRSRLAGPHEQYF
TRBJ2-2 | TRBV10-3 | CATNEPIVGQNTGELFF
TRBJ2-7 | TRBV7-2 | CASSSGQVGSYEQYF
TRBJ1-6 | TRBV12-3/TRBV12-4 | CASSLRTGSLYNSPLHF
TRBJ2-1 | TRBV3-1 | CASSVGGATGNEQFF
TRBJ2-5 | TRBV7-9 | CASSPTSGKWETQYF
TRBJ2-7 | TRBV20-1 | CSARAQGVLGEQYF
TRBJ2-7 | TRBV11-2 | CASSGPGGPYEQYF
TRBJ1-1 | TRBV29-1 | CSVDHGGTEAFF
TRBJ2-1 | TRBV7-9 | CASSSRGGASEQFF
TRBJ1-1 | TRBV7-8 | CASSLALVGDTEAFF
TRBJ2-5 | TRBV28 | CASSLAAGRETQYF
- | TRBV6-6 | CASSYSVTGTSGRAPPNEQFF
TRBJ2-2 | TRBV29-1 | CSVEANLPGELFF
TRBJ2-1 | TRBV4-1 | CASSQISGRASKNEQFF
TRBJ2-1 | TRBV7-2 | CASSLHGTPIGGEQFF
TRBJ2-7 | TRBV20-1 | CSAKWDSSYEQYF
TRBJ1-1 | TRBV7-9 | CASSHGRRQGNTEAFF
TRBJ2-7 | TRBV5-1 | CASSLGTNSYEQYF
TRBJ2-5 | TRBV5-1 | CASSSGTALETQYF
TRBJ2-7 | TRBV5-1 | CASSLLYREEQYF
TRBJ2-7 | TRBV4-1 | CASSQGLWDEQYF
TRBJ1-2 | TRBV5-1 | CASSLGASRGDGYTF
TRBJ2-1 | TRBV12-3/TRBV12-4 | CASEPGTRSNEQFF
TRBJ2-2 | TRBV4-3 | CASSQVTSTGELFF
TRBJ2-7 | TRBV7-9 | CASSTPGTVYEQYF
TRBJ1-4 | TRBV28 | CASSTSGQGREKLFF
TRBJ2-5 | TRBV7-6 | CASSPSSRGQYF
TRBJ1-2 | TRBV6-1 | CASSWDPYDGYTF
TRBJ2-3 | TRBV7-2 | CASSPQGRLTHTQYF
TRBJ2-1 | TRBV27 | CASSQYREQFF
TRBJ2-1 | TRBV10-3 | CAISPGQGTNEQFF
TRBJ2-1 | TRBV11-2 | CASSWLGAGVGEQFF
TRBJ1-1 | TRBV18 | CASSRSGKTGGTEAFF
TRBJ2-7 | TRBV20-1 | CSAREGPTFSYEQYF
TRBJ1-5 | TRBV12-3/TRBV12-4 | CASRSGTSNQPQHF
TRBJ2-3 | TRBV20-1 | CSAGDYHTDTQYF
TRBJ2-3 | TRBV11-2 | CASSLGYSDTQYF